The TCR beta chain under discussion was sequenced for a study of blood T cell repertoires in COVID-19. Study-level background: The United States, Italy and Spain were the sources of the acute and convalescent COVID-19 samples.

Sequencing used immunoSEQ multiplex PCR; TCRdb keeps in-frame clones, though not all of them. The sample has around 250,000 clones, under 90% seen once. Trimming removed 0 bases from V and 7 bases from J; junction bases left unmatched: 3. Germline lookup yields CDR1 GTSNPN and CDR2 SVGIG (reference sequence). CDR3 length: 14 residues. This chain links TRBV30 with TRBJ1-4; 9 nucleotides align to TRBD1. The material sequenced was PBMCs or T cells enriched from blood (not recorded which). This clonotype was obtained from a man between 18 and 35 years old who had recovered from COVID-19. Here the CDR3 reads CAWSVQGAGEKLFF. The CDR3, as DNA: TGTGCCTGGAGTGTACAGGGGGCGGGTGAAAAACTGTTTTTT.